A selection of T cell receptor beta chains follows, all from one sample in a study of post-analysis software for immune sequencing data. TCRdb called the PCR reads again in MiXCR, with one record for every CDR3 protein. The sample includes approximately 730,000 distinct CDR3 sequences, just over 45% of them seen just once. Material: blood. These receptors came from a girl aged 10-17 years with multiple sclerosis. Each CDR3 is given with its conserved first and last residue. A D gene is named only where the DNA matches it firmly. Not every row has a clone size; where given, it reads once, few, many or a size class.

v_gene,j_gene,d_gene,abundance,CDR3aa,CDR3nt
TRBV5-6,TRBJ2-5,TRBD2,NA,CASSLGRQRGETQYF,TGTGCCAGCAGCTTGGGGAGGCAGCGGGGGGAGACCCAGTACTTC
TRBV6-6,TRBJ1-5,NA,NA,CASSWPEQPQHF,TGTGCCAGCAGTTGGCCGGAGCAGCCCCAGCATTTT
TRBV15,TRBJ2-1,TRBD2,NA,CATKGTSFKEQFF,TGTGCCACCAAGGGGACTAGTTTTAAAGAGCAGTTCTTC
TRBV6-4,TRBJ2-3,TRBD2,NA,CASRPSGTSARTDTQYF,TGTGCCAGCAGACCATCCGGGACTAGCGCTCGCACAGATACGCAGTATTTT
TRBV28,TRBJ2-7,NA,NA,CASTEGVQSLNEQYF,TGTGCCAGCACCGAAGGTGTACAGTCCTTGAACGAGCAGTACTTC
TRBV24-1,TRBJ2-1,NA,few,CATSDWGGGAYNEQFF,TGTGCCACCAGTGACTGGGGTGGAGGCGCCTACAATGAGCAGTTCTTC
TRBV30,TRBJ2-4,TRBD2,NA,CAWSVRAGGGVAKNIQYF,TGTGCCTGGAGTGTACGAGCGGGAGGAGGGGTAGCCAAAAACATTCAGTACTTC
TRBV7-2,TRBJ1-6,TRBD1,NA,CASSARTGYNSPLHF,TGTGCCAGCAGCGCCAGGACAGGGTATAATTCACCCCTCCACTTT
TRBV24-1,TRBJ2-5,NA,once,CATSDLRDQETQYF,TGTGCCACCAGTGACCTCCGGGACCAAGAGACCCAGTACTTC
TRBV3-1,TRBJ1-2,NA,NA,CASSRIEDGYTF,TGTGCCAGCAGCCGCATCGAAGATGGCTACACCTTC
TRBV28,TRBJ1-2,TRBD1,few,CASSTGTEIKGYTF,TGTGCCAGCAGTACCGGGACAGAGATTAAGGGCTACACCTTC
TRBV6-1,TRBJ2-1,TRBD2,NA,CASSATSGGSYNEQFF,TGTGCCAGCAGTGCGACTAGCGGGGGTTCCTACAATGAGCAGTTCTTC
TRBV20-1,TRBJ2-6,NA,NA,CSARHPTTGANVLTF,TGCAGTGCTAGACATCCCACCACTGGGGCCAACGTCCTGACTTTC
TRBV9,TRBJ2-3,TRBD2,NA,CASSPSGGMDTQYF,TGTGCCAGCAGCCCCTCGGGGGGAATGGATACGCAGTATTTT
TRBV4-2,TRBJ2-6,NA,few,CASSPGHIGSGANVLTF,TGTGCCAGCAGCCCCGGTCACATAGGCTCTGGGGCCAACGTCCTGACTTTC
TRBV28,TRBJ2-2,TRBD1,NA,CASSRHIRQGNTGELFF,TGTGCCAGCAGCCGTCACATTAGACAGGGGAACACCGGGGAGCTGTTTTTT
TRBV7-6,TRBJ2-3,TRBD2,NA,CASSVDIAGGDTDTQYF,TGTGCCAGCAGCGTAGACATAGCGGGAGGGGACACAGATACGCAGTATTTT
TRBV20-1,TRBJ2-7,NA,NA,CSAKPRQGSYEQYF,TGCAGTGCTAAGCCCAGACAAGGCTCCTACGAGCAGTACTTC
TRBV7-7,TRBJ2-3,TRBD2,NA,CASSLAGGLDTQYF,TGTGCTAGCAGCTTAGCGGGAGGATTAGATACGCAGTATTTT
TRBV10-2,TRBJ1-1,TRBD1,NA,CASSDQDRGHAEAFF,TGCGCCAGCAGTGATCAGGACAGGGGGCACGCTGAAGCTTTCTTT
TRBV20-1,TRBJ2-7,NA,NA,CSASDVIRSSVTYEQYF,TGCAGTGCTAGTGATGTAATCCGAAGTAGCGTTACCTACGAGCAGTACTTC
TRBV29-1,TRBJ2-3,NA,few,CSVEEGYRDTQYF,TGCAGCGTTGAAGAAGGGTACCGAGATACGCAGTATTTT
TRBV18,TRBJ2-3,TRBD2,NA,CASSREGRTDTQYF,TGTGCCAGCTCTCGGGAGGGCCGGACAGATACGCAGTATTTT
TRBV7-2,TRBJ2-7,NA,NA,CASSNSGPNEQYF,TGTGCCAGCAGCAACAGCGGACCCAACGAGCAGTACTTC
TRBV7-9,TRBJ2-5,TRBD1,NA,CASSSVADREETQYF,TGTGCCAGCAGCTCGGTGGCCGACAGGGAAGAGACCCAGTACTTC
TRBV7-6,TRBJ2-2,NA,NA,CASSSPPGVSGELFF,TGTGCCAGCAGCTCCCCACCGGGGGTAAGCGGGGAGCTGTTTTTT
TRBV3-1,TRBJ2-7,NA,NA,CASSQSFTLGAFEQYF,TGTGCCAGCAGCCAATCATTTACTCTGGGGGCGTTCGAGCAGTACTTC
TRBV20-1,TRBJ2-5,TRBD1,few,CSAAQGLLNRETQYF,TGCAGTGCTGCACAGGGGTTATTGAACCGCGAGACCCAGTACTTC
TRBV29-1,TRBJ2-3,TRBD1,NA,CSVELTGPDTQYF,TGCAGCGTTGAATTGACAGGGCCAGATACGCAGTATTTT
TRBV5-1,TRBJ1-2,NA,NA,CASSLDQGRYGYTF,TGCGCCAGCAGCTTGGACCAGGGAAGATATGGCTACACCTTC
TRBV19,TRBJ2-7,TRBD2,NA,CASRPLAGVGEQYF,TGTGCCAGTAGACCTCTAGCGGGAGTTGGGGAGCAGTACTTC
TRBV20-1,TRBJ2-7,TRBD2,NA,CSAREASGSYEQYF,TGCAGTGCTAGAGAGGCTAGCGGGAGCTACGAGCAGTACTTC
TRBV7-6,TRBJ2-7,TRBD2,NA,CASGLAGANNEQYF,TGTGCCAGCGGACTAGCGGGAGCGAACAATGAGCAGTACTTC
TRBV6-5,TRBJ2-1,NA,NA,CASSYMRARGEDEQFF,TGTGCCAGCAGTTACATGCGGGCGAGGGGTGAGGATGAGCAGTTCTTC
TRBV29-1,TRBJ2-7,TRBD2,NA,CSVEGLDNYEQYF,TGCAGCGTTGAGGGACTAGACAATTACGAGCAGTACTTC
TRBV11-2,TRBJ1-5,NA,NA,CASSPGANQPQHF,TGTGCCAGCAGCCCCGGGGCCAATCAGCCCCAGCATTTT
TRBV12-3/TRBV12-4,TRBJ2-7,TRBD1,NA,CASSFGTGRGEQYF,TGTGCCAGCAGTTTCGGGACAGGAAGGGGCGAGCAGTACTTC
TRBV12-3/TRBV12-4,TRBJ2-7,TRBD1,NA,CASRKSPGQGTYEQYF,TGTGCCAGCAGGAAGAGTCCGGGACAGGGAACCTACGAGCAGTACTTC
TRBV6-5,TRBJ2-2,NA,few,CASSYSTGELFF,TGTGCCAGCAGTTACTCGACCGGGGAGCTGTTTTTT
TRBV7-2,TRBJ2-3,NA,NA,CASSLALHTDTQYF,TGTGCCAGCAGCTTAGCGCTGCACACAGATACGCAGTATTTT
TRBV4-3,TRBJ2-2,TRBD1,NA,CASSHTGTGFTGELFF,TGCGCCAGCAGCCACACCGGGACAGGGTTCACCGGGGAGCTGTTTTTT
TRBV11-1,TRBJ2-1,NA,NA,CASSLGRGANNEQFF,TGTGCCAGCAGCTTAGGACGGGGCGCAAACAATGAGCAGTTCTTC
TRBV5-1,TRBJ2-7,NA,few,CASSLASGVSEQYF,TGCGCCAGCAGCTTGGCTTCGGGAGTGTCCGAGCAGTACTTC
TRBV29-1,TRBJ2-1,NA,NA,CSVGGVLVAEQFF,TGCAGCGTAGGGGGGGTTTTGGTGGCTGAGCAGTTCTTC
TRBV29-1,TRBJ2-7,TRBD2,few,CSVGRGLSRDYEQYF,TGCAGCGTTGGGCGGGGGTTATCGAGGGACTACGAGCAGTACTTC
TRBV7-6,TRBJ2-7,NA,NA,CAGSLLGSLRGEQYF,TGTGCCGGCAGCTTACTTGGGTCCCTTCGGGGCGAGCAGTACTTC
TRBV20-1,TRBJ2-7,TRBD1,NA,CSARPVPLRDRGYEQYF,TGCAGTGCTAGACCTGTCCCCCTCCGGGACAGGGGTTACGAGCAGTACTTC
TRBV5-8,TRBJ1-4,NA,NA,CASSFPSVGSVEKLFF,TGTGCCAGCAGCTTTCCCTCTGTAGGGAGCGTCGAAAAACTGTTTTTT
TRBV9,TRBJ2-3,NA,NA,CASSPPTRGAYTDTQYF,TGTGCCAGCAGCCCACCGACTAGAGGGGCCTACACAGATACGCAGTATTTT
TRBV7-9,TRBJ1-5,TRBD1,NA,CASSRTGKGQPQHF,TGTGCCAGCAGCCGGACAGGGAAGGGGCAGCCCCAGCATTTT
TRBV9,TRBJ2-1,NA,once,CASSAFPGSVRLEDNEQFF,TGTGCCAGCAGCGCCTTCCCCGGGTCCGTTCGGCTAGAGGACAATGAGCAGTTCTTC
TRBV7-2,TRBJ2-6,TRBD1,NA,CASSLASGRGSGANVLTF,TGTGCCAGCAGCTTAGCGTCGGGCAGGGGGTCTGGGGCCAACGTCCTGACTTTC
TRBV6-2/TRBV6-3,TRBJ2-7,NA,NA,CASNPYTEIYEQYF,TGTGCCAGCAACCCATATACAGAGATCTACGAGCAGTACTTC
TRBV20-1,TRBJ2-1,TRBD2,NA,CSAPPSGNYNEQFF,TGCAGTGCTCCCCCTAGCGGGAACTACAATGAGCAGTTCTTC
TRBV28,TRBJ2-3,TRBD1,NA,CASSLAGQGATDTQYF,TGTGCCAGCAGTCTCGCAGGACAGGGGGCCACAGATACGCAGTATTTT